This TCR beta chain was sequenced in a study of blood T cell repertoires in COVID-19. Study context: Researchers got acute and convalescent COVID-19 samples from the United States, Italy and Spain.

Sequenced by immunoSEQ multiplex PCR; TCRdb stores in-frame clones only, minus some. Here the sample spans over 250,000 clones, 70% to 80% being singletons. Germline assignment: CDR1 LGHDT and CDR2 YNNKEL (reference sequence). Trimming shortened V by 1 base and J by 2 bases, and 3 bases separated the two germline ends. This CDR3 spans 13 amino acids. Concerning this clone itself: Other DNA sequences from this sample encode an identical CDR3 as well.

The receptor was derived from a woman older than 75 with acute or convalescent COVID-19. V usage is TRBV3-1 (or the pseudogene TRBV3-2) and J usage is TRBJ1-5; D remains unclear. What was sequenced was peripheral blood. In DNA, the CDR3 is TGTGCCAGCAGCCAAGGCGGCAATCAGCCCCAGCATTTT. It codes for CASSQGGNQPQHF.